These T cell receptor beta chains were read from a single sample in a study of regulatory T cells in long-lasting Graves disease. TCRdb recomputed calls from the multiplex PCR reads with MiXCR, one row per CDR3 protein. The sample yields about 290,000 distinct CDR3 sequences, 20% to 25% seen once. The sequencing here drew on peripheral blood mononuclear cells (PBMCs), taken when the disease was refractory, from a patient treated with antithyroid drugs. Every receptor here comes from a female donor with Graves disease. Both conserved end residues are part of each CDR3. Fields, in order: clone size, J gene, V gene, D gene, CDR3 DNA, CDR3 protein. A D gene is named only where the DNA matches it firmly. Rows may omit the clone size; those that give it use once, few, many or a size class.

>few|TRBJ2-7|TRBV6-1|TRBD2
TGTGCCAGCCGGCCCATTCTAGCGGTTAAACGGAGCTCCTACGAGCAGTACTTC
CASRPILAVKRSSYEQYF
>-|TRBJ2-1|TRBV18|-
TGTGCCAGCTCACCACCGGTAGGGTTCGGTGAGCAGTTCTTC
CASSPPVGFGEQFF
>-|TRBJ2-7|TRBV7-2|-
TGTGCCAGCAGTCTTGACCCTGGTGGTACCTACGAGCAGTACTTC
CASSLDPGGTYEQYF
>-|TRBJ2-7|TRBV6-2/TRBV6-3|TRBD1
TGTGCCAGCGCATACCCGGGACAGGACGAGCAGTACTTC
CASAYPGQDEQYF
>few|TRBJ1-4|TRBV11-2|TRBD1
TGTGCCAGCAGCCCCGGACAGGTCCTCGGGGCAACTAATGAAAAACTGTTTTTT
CASSPGQVLGATNEKLFF
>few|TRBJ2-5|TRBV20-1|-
TGCAGTGCTGGACGGGGCCCACAAGGGGAGACCCAGTACTTC
CSAGRGPQGETQYF
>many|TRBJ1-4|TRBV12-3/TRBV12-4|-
TGTGCCAGCAGTTTAAGCGACAGACCTAATGAAAAACTGTTTTTT
CASSLSDRPNEKLFF
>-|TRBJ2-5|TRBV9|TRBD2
TGTGCCAGCGGGGTAGCGGGAGGAGCAGGAGAGACCCAGTACTTC
CASGVAGGAGETQYF
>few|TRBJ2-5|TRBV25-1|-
TGTGCCAGCAGTCGATCCGGGGGTGAGACCCAGTACTTC
CASSRSGGETQYF
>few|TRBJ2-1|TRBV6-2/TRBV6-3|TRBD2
TGTGCCAGCAGTTACATTAGCGGGAGTGGGCAGTTCTTC
CASSYISGSGQFF
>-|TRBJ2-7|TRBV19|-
TGTGCCAGTAGTCTTCAGGGAAACTACGAGCAGTACTTC
CASSLQGNYEQYF
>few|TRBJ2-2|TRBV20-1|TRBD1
TGCAGTGCTAGAGAGGAGCTCGGGACAGAGAGCACCGGGGAGCTGTTTTTT
CSAREELGTESTGELFF
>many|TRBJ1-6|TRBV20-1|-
TGCAGTGCTAGAGATGCAGGGGCGGCAAATTCACCCCTCCACTTT
CSARDAGAANSPLHF
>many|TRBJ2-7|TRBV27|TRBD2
TGTGCCAGCAGTTTGAGTTCGAGCGGGATTCTCGAGCAGTACTTC
CASSLSSSGILEQYF
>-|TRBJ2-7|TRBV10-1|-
TGCGCCAGCAGGGTGCCCCTGGACGAGCAGTACTTC
CASRVPLDEQYF
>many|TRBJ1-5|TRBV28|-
TGTGCCAGCAGCCAGGGCCGGCAGCCCCAGCATTTT
CASSQGRQPQHF
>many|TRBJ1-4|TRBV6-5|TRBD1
TGTGCCAGCAGTTACAGGGGGCCTGCAACTAATGAAAAACTGTTTTTT
CASSYRGPATNEKLFF
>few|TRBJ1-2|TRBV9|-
TGTGCCAGCAGCGTCTCTGCTGAATACTATGGCTACACCTTC
CASSVSAEYYGYTF
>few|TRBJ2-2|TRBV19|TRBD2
TGTGCCAGTAGTCGGACTAGCGGGAGCGGGGACGGGGAGCTGTTTTTT
CASSRTSGSGDGELFF
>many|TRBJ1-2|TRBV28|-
TGTGCCAGCAGCAGTTCAAACTACAGCAGTACTAACTATGGCTACACCTTC
CASSSSNYSSTNYGYTF
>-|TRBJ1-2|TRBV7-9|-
TGTGCCAGCAGCGTAGGAGCCCAGGGTCGAAACTATGGCTACACCTTC
CASSVGAQGRNYGYTF
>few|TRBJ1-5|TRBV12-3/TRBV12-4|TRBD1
TGTGCCAGCAGTTTAGAGTATGGGACAGGGGAGAATCAGCCCCAGCATTTT
CASSLEYGTGENQPQHF
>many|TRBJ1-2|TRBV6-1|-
TGTGCCAGCTCACAGGGCCGCGGCTACACCTTC
CASSQGRGYTF
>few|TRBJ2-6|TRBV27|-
TGTGCCAGCAGTCTCCGACAGACCTCTGGGGCCAACGTCCTGACTTTC
CASSLRQTSGANVLTF
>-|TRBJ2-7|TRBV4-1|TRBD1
TGCGCCAGCAGCCAAGGCCTGGACAGGACTTACGAGCAGTACTTC
CASSQGLDRTYEQYF
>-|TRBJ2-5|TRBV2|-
TGTGCCAGCCGAGGGGATTCCCAGTACTTC
CASRGDSQYF
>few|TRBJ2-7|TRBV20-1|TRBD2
TGCAGTGCTAGAGATCGAACTAGCGGGCTAGACTACGAGCAGTACTTC
CSARDRTSGLDYEQYF